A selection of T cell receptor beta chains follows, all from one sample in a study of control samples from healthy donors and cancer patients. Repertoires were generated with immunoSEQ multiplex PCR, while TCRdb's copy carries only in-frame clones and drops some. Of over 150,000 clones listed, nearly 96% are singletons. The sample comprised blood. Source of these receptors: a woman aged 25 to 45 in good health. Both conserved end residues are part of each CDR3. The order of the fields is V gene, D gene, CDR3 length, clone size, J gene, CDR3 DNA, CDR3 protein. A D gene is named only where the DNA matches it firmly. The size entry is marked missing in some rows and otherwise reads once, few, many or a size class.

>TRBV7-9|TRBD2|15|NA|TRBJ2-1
TGTGCCAGCAGCTTGACTAGCGGGAGAGTAGATGAGCAGTTCTTC
CASSLTSGRVDEQFF
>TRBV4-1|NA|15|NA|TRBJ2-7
TGCGCCAGCAGCCAAGTACGGTCGGGCACCTACGAGCAGTACTTC
CASSQVRSGTYEQYF
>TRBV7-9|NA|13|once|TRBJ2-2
TGTGCCAGCAGCGTACAGGGTTTCGGGGAGCTGTTTTTT
CASSVQGFGELFF
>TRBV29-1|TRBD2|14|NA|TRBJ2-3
TGCAGCGTTATCCGGGAGGACCGCACAGATACGCAGTATTTT
CSVIREDRTDTQYF
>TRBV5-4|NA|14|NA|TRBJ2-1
TGTGCCAGCAGCTGGCGGAAACAGGGTAATGAGCAGTTCTTC
CASSWRKQGNEQFF
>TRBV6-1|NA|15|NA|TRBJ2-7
TGTGCCAGCAGTGAAGCGGGATATAATCCCTACGAGCAGTACTTC
CASSEAGYNPYEQYF
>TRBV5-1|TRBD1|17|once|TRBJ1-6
TGCGCCAGCAGCTTGGGTACAGGGGGGATATATAATTCACCCCTCCACTTT
CASSLGTGGIYNSPLHF
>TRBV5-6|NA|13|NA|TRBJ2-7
TGTGCCAGCAGCTTTTCCCGTGGGTCCGAGCAGTACTTC
CASSFSRGSEQYF
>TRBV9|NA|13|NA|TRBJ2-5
TGTGCCAGCAGCGTAGCGGCCGGGAGCGACCAGTACTTC
CASSVAAGSDQYF
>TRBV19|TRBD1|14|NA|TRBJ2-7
TGTGCCAGTAGCCCGGACAGGGGGCCCTACGAGCAGTACTTC
CASSPDRGPYEQYF
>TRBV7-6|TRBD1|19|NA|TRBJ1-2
TGTGCCAGCAGCTTAGCGCTGCGACAGGGGGCTGATATTGGGTATGGCTACACCTTC
CASSLALRQGADIGYGYTF
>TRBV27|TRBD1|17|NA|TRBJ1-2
TGTGCCAGCAGTCCCGCCGGGACAGGGAATACTAACTATGGCTACACCTTC
CASSPAGTGNTNYGYTF
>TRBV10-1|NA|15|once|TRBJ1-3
TGCGCCAGCAGTGAGGACGGACGCTCTGGAAACACCATATATTTT
CASSEDGRSGNTIYF
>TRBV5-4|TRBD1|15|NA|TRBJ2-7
TGTGCCAGCAGCTTGGAGGCAGGGGGCTCCTACGAGCAGTACTTC
CASSLEAGGSYEQYF
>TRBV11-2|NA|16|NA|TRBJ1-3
TGTGCCAGCAGCCACAGGCTTTATACCTCTGGAAACACCATATATTTT
CASSHRLYTSGNTIYF
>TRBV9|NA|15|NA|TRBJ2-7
TGTGCCAGCAGCCCAAGGGATCTCGGAACAAGGGAGCAGTACTTC
CASSPRDLGTREQYF
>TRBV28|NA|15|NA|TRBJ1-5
TGTGCCAGCAGCCCCGGGGGGGGATTCAATCAGCCCCAGCATTTT
CASSPGGGFNQPQHF
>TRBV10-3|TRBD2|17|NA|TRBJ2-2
TGTGCCATCAGTGCAACTAGCGGGGCAACGAACACCGGGGAGCTGTTTTTT
CAISATSGATNTGELFF
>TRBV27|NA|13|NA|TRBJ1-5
TGTGCCAGCAGCCTAATCCAACATCAGCCCCAGCATTTT
CASSLIQHQPQHF
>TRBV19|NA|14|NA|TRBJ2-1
TGTGCCAGTAGTATAGATCCACAGGTGGGTGAGCAGTTCTTC
CASSIDPQVGEQFF
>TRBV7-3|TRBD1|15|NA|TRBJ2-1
TGTGCCAGCACTACCGGGACAGGGGGCATCGATGAGCAGTTCTTC
CASTTGTGGIDEQFF
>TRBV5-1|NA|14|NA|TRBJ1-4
TGCGCCAGCAGCTTGGATGCGGGGGTTGAAAAACTGTTTTTT
CASSLDAGVEKLFF
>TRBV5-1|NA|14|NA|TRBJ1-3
TGCGCCAGCAGCTTTTTGTCCGGAGGAAACACCATATATTTT
CASSFLSGGNTIYF
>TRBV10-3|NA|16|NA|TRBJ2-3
TGTGCCATCAGTGAGTCGCGACGGGAGATCACAGATACGCAGTATTTT
CAISESRREITDTQYF
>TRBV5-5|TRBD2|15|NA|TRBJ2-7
TGTGCCAGCAGCTTGCCGTGGGACTACCACTACGAGCAGTACTTC
CASSLPWDYHYEQYF
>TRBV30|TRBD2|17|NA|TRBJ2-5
TGTGCCGCCACCACCGGGACTAGCGGGAGTCGGCTAGAGACCCAGTACTTC
CAATTGTSGSRLETQYF
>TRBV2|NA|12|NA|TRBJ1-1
TGTGCCAGCAGTCCCGGACCCGCTGAAGCTTTCTTT
CASSPGPAEAFF
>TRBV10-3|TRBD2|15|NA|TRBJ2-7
TGTGCCATCAGTGAGTCGTCGGGGGGATTAAACGAGCAGTACTTC
CAISESSGGLNEQYF
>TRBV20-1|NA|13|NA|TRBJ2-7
TGCAGTGCTAGTCGGCGGGACCCCTACGAGCAGTACTTC
CSASRRDPYEQYF
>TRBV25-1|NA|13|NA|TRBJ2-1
TGTGCCAGCAGTGACCCAAGCTACAATGAGCAGTTCTTC
CASSDPSYNEQFF
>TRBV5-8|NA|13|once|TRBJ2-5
TGTGCCAGCAGCTTGGAGGCCGCGGAGACCCAGTACTTC
CASSLEAAETQYF
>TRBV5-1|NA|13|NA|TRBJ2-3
TGCGCCAGCGGCGGCACGGTTGTGGATACGCAGTATTTT
CASGGTVVDTQYF
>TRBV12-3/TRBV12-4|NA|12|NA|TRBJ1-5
TGTGCCAGCAGTTCCGGAGATCAGCCCCAGCATTTT
CASSSGDQPQHF
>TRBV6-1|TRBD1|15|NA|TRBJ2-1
TGTGCCAGCAGTGAAACTAGGACAGGTTCGGATGAGCAGTTCTTC
CASSETRTGSDEQFF
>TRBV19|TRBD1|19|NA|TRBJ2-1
TGTGCCAGTAGGCAAACTTTCTGGGCCGGGACAGGGGAATACAATGAGCAGTTCTTC
CASRQTFWAGTGEYNEQFF
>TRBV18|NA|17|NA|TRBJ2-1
TGTGCCAGCTCACCACCGGTTGGGGGGTCCTCCTACAATGAGCAGTTCTTC
CASSPPVGGSSYNEQFF
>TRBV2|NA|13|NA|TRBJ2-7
TGTGCCAGCAGTGATAAACGGGGATACGAGCAGTACTTC
CASSDKRGYEQYF
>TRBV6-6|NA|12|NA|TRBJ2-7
TGTGCCAGCAGTTACTCAGGGCACGAGCAGTACTTC
CASSYSGHEQYF
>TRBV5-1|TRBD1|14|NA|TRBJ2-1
TGCGCCAGCAGTACGACAGGGGGTAGGAATGAGCAGTTCTTC
CASSTTGGRNEQFF
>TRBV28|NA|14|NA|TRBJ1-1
TGTGCCAGCAGTTCCCGACAGCCAGCGCCTCAAGCTTTCTTT
CASSSRQPAPQAFF
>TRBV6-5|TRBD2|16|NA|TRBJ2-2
TGTGCCAGCAGTTCGCGAGCGGGGGTGAACACCGGGGAGCTGTTTTTT
CASSSRAGVNTGELFF
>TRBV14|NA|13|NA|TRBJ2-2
TGTGCCAGCAGCCGACAGCCTACCGGGGAGCTGTTTTTT
CASSRQPTGELFF
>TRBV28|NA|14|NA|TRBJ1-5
TGTGCCAGCAGGGGGCCACGGAGGGATCAGCCCCAGCATTTT
CASRGPRRDQPQHF